These 27 T cell receptor beta chains were all obtained from the same sample, sequenced in a study of blood T cell repertoires in COVID-19. Data came from immunoSEQ multiplex PCR; TCRdb stores just in-frame clones and leaves some out. The sample consists of roughly 280,000 clones, about nine tenths of them appearing once. Sequenced: peripheral blood. The receptors were sampled from a middle-aged man with active or convalescent COVID-19.

The V call is TRBV6-5, the J call TRBJ1-5, with D tentatively TRBD1 (5 bases). CDR1 MNHEY and CDR2 SVGAGI come from the germline V gene. Trimming stripped 3 bases from V and 5 bases from J, with 14 bases between. This CDR3 has 15 residues. In nucleotides, the CDR3 is TGTGCCAGCAGTTATCATGGGGGAGGCGATCAGCCCCAGCATTTT. Translating gives CASSYHGGGDQPQHF.

As concerns this clone: At the DNA level, this CDR3 is encoded by other sequences in the same sample as well. This chain links TRBV28 with TRBJ2-3; 9 nucleotides line up with TRBD1. Trimming took 6 bases from V and 1 from J; bases not matched to a gene: 5. Germline lookup yields CDR1 MDHEN and CDR2 SYDVKM. The CDR3 contains 15 residues. The CDR3 region has the DNA TGTGCCAGCAGCTTGAGACAGGGGGGCACAGATACGCAGTATTTT. Protein: CASSLRQGGTDTQYF.

This clone was observed once. The V and J genes are TRBV2 and TRBJ1-6; a possible D gene is TRBD1 (6 bases). CDR1 SNHLY and CDR2 FYNNEI come from the germline V gene. There are 15 residues in the CDR3. The V end was cut by 5 bases, the J end by 6 bases, with 14 bases between. CDR3 loop: CASSSEQGSNSPLHF. As DNA, the CDR3 is TGTGCCAGCAGTTCCGAACAGGGAAGTAATTCACCCCTCCACTTT. Complete variable domain (other parts from reference TRBV2 and TRBJ1-6): EPEVTQTPSHQVTQMGQEVILRCVPISNHLYFYWYRQILGQKVEFLVSFYNNEISEKSEIFDDQFSVERPDGSNFTLKIRSTKLEDSAMYFCASSSEQGSNSPLHFGNGTRLTVT.

The rearrangement joins TRBV24-1 to TRBJ2-3, with 12 bases lining up with TRBD2. V lost 10 bases and J lost 2; bases outside the gene matches: 6. Germline values: CDR1 KGHDR, CDR2 SFDVKD. The CDR3 spans 15 residues. Here the CDR3 DNA reads TGTGCCACGACTAGCGGGGGACCCCTCACAGATACGCAGTATTTT. Amino acid sequence: CATTSGGPLTDTQYF.

In this sample, this clone turned up a few times. The J gene is TRBJ1-1, the V gene TRBV5-4; D might be TRBD1 (6 bases). The CDR3 is 13 residues long. The germline V and J ends were trimmed by 4 bases and 6 bases, with 13 bases remaining between them. Germline CDR1 SGHNT, CDR2 YYREEE (reference sequence). The chain's CDR3 is CASSLTGLPEAFF. CDR3 nucleotide sequence: TGTGCCAGCAGCCTAACAGGGCTCCCTGAAGCTTTCTTT.

The chain is built from TRBV7-9 and TRBJ1-2; 10 bases are shared with TRBD1. V dropped 4 bases and J dropped 0; count of bases not matched to a gene: 11. Germline values: CDR1 SEHNR, CDR2 FQNEAQ (reference sequence). The CDR3 loop spans 18 amino acids. In DNA form, the CDR3 reads TGTGCCAGCAGCTCCCCCCCGGGACAGGGGACTACTAACTATGGCTACACCTTC. Translation: CASSSPPGQGTTNYGYTF.

This chain uses TRBV29-1 with TRBJ1-1, with TRBD1 matching over 7 bases. Germline V gives CDR1 SQVTM, CDR2 ANQGSEA. With V trimmed by 7 bases and J by 6 bases, 5 bases remained unmatched. This CDR3 is 11 amino acids long. The CDR3 DNA reads as TGCAGCGCTCCCGGACAGGCTGAAGCTTTCTTT. It codes for CSAPGQAEAFF.

The chain joins TRBV29-1 to TRBJ2-5, with D maybe TRBD2 (6 bases). The CDR3 sequence is 12 residues long. The V and J ends lost 5 bases and 4 bases respectively, with 11 bases between them. CDR1 SQVTM and CDR2 ANQGSEA come from the germline V gene. This chain's CDR3 is CSVWRGRETQYF. The CDR3 nucleotides read TGCAGCGTTTGGAGGGGCCGAGAGACCCAGTACTTC.

V gene TRBV5-1 combines with J gene TRBJ2-2; D possibly corresponds to TRBD1 (5 bases). The CDR3 has 15 amino acids. Per the germline V gene, CDR1 is SGHRS and CDR2 is YFSETQ. V dropped 0 bases and J dropped 3 bases, with 9 bases sitting between them. The CDR3 region has the DNA TGCGCCAGCAGCTTGGGTGGGGCCCACACCGGGGAGCTGTTTTTT. Translating gives CASSLGGAHTGELFF.

The V call is TRBV15, the J call TRBJ2-7, with 7 bases that match TRBD1. The J segment lost 0 bases and the V segment lost 0 bases, leaving 2 bases of the junction unmatched. There are 15 residues in the CDR3. CDR1 and CDR2 from the germline V gene are LNHNV and YYDKDF (reference sequence). CDR3: CATSRERGLSYEQYF. The CDR3 DNA follows: TGTGCCACCAGCAGAGAAAGGGGGCTCTCCTACGAGCAGTACTTC.

This sequence joins TRBV3-1 (or the pseudogene TRBV3-2) and TRBJ1-2, with D unclear. The V end was cut by 0 bases, the J end by 6 bases, with 14 bases between. The CDR3 runs 15 residues. From germline, CDR1 is LGHDT and CDR2 YNNKEL (reference sequence). The chain's CDR3 is CASSQDLLGSDGYTF. In DNA, the CDR3 is TGTGCCAGCAGCCAAGATTTATTGGGTAGCGATGGCTACACCTTC.

This chain uses TRBV19 with TRBJ1-5; no clear D. The CDR3 has 13 residues. Germline CDR1 LNHDA, CDR2 SQIVND (reference sequence). The CDR3 nucleotides are TGTGGGGCCGGAGGGAACGGCAATCAGCCCCAGCATTTT. As protein: CGAGGNGNQPQHF.

The chain links TRBV16 to TRBJ2-7; 7 bases are a match to TRBD1. There are 14 residues in the CDR3. Germline CDR1 KGHSY, CDR2 FQNENV. The J segment lost 3 bases and the V segment lost 8 bases, leaving 10 bases of the junction unmatched. The chain's CDR3 is CASASDRAHYEQYF. The CDR3 DNA is TGTGCCAGCGCCTCCGACAGGGCCCACTACGAGCAGTACTTC.

This chain uses TRBV2 with TRBJ2-2, with a weak D call TRBD2 (5 bases). V was clipped by 4 bases and J by 13 bases, with 13 bases between them. Germline V gene data show CDR1 as SNHLY and CDR2 as FYNNEI. The CDR3 runs to 12 residues. CDR3 sequence: CASSARSGGLFF. The CDR3 DNA is TGTGCCAGCAGTGCACGGAGCGGAGGGCTGTTTTTT.

The genes are TRBV5-1 and TRBJ2-2, with a tentative D call TRBD2 (6 bases). The CDR3 is 13 residues long. The germline V and J ends were trimmed by 4 bases and 8 bases, with 12 bases remaining between them. CDR1 SGHRS and CDR2 YFSETQ come from the germline V gene. The CDR3 coding sequence is TGCGCCAGCAGCCCCCGACGGGGGGGGGAGCTGTTTTTT. It encodes CASSPRRGGELFF.

This rearrangement joins TRBV5-5 to TRBJ1-4, with no clear D. V lost 6 bases and J 0 bases, leaving 12 bases between the germline ends. Germline V gene lookup returns CDR1 SGHKS and CDR2 YYEKEE (reference sequence). The CDR3 runs to 15 residues. This CDR3 is CASTLRHATNEKLFF. As DNA, the CDR3 is TGTGCCAGCACCCTACGACATGCAACTAATGAAAAACTGTTTTTT.

The chain couples TRBV4-1 to TRBJ1-1; possible D gene TRBD1, 6 bases. Germline V CDR1 and CDR2: MGHRA, YSYEKL. Deletions cut 0 bases from V and 1 base from J, with 9 bases between. The CDR3 runs 15 residues. CDR3: CASSQEGQPNTEAFF. In nucleotides, the CDR3 is TGCGCCAGCAGCCAAGAAGGACAGCCGAACACTGAAGCTTTCTTT.

This clone was seen just once. V is TRBV6-5 and J is TRBJ2-1, with 7 nucleotides matching TRBD2. This CDR3 comprises 15 residues. The trim removed 2 bases at V and 1 base at J, leaving 2 bases unmatched. CDR1 MNHEY and CDR2 SVGAGI come from the germline V gene. CDR3 bases: TGTGCCAGCAGTTACGGCGGGGGATCCTACAATGAGCAGTTCTTC. Its protein is CASSYGGGSYNEQFF.

The chain combines TRBV19 with TRBJ2-2; tentatively, D is TRBD1 (7 bases). Germline V gene data show CDR1 as LNHDA and CDR2 as SQIVND (reference sequence). This CDR3 comprises 16 residues. The V and J ends lost 1 base and 3 bases respectively, with 12 bases between them. CDR3 amino acids: CASSIGRGVDTGELFF. In DNA, the CDR3 is TGTGCCAGTAGTATAGGCAGGGGGGTGGACACCGGGGAGCTGTTTTTT. Using reference TRBV19 and TRBJ2-2 for the parts outside the CDR3, the full variable domain is DGGITQSPKYLFRKEGQNVTLSCEQNLNHDAMYWYRQDPGQGLRLIYYSQIVNDFQKGDIAEGYSVSREKKESFPLTVTSAQKNPTAFYLCASSIGRGVDTGELFFGEGSRLTVL.

The chain links TRBV19 to TRBJ2-7, with a weak D call TRBD1 (5 bases). Germline V CDR1 and CDR2: LNHDA, SQIVND (reference sequence). Trimming took 4 bases from V and 2 from J, leaving 12 bases between them. The CDR3 contains 14 residues. The CDR3 sequence: CASSTGYHPYEQYF. For the CDR3, the DNA is TGTGCCAGTAGTACAGGGTACCATCCCTACGAGCAGTACTTC.

As DNA, the CDR3 is TGTGCCAGCAAAAGGGAATACAGGATAGAGACCCAGTACTTC. It encodes CASKREYRIETQYF. The chain recombines TRBV6-5 with TRBJ2-5, with a tentative D call TRBD1 (5 bases). Germline-derived CDR1 and CDR2 are MNHEY and SVGAGI. The CDR3 runs to 14 residues. V lost 7 bases and J 4 bases, leaving 16 bases between the germline ends.

The chain couples TRBV25-1 to TRBJ1-2; the D is unclear. V was cut by 8 bases and J by 4 bases, with 26 bases left in between. Germline-derived CDR1 and CDR2 are MGHDK and SYGVNS. The CDR3 totals 17 residues. The CDR3 DNA is TGTGCCAGCTCCCCCACCATCTTGGCAGGCACCTCCTATGGCTACACCTTC. Its protein is CASSPTILAGTSYGYTF.

The V and J genes are TRBV7-6 and TRBJ1-2; D not certain. Germline V gene sequence: CDR1 SGHVS, CDR2 FNYEAQ. Trimming took off 0 bases at V and 8 bases at J, with 28 bases between the two ends. This CDR3 region has 19 residues. CDR3 sequence (DNA): TGTGCCAGCAGCTTAGCTCCTCCGGGAGATTTAGCCCCCGCGTTGGGCTACACCTTC. Its protein is CASSLAPPGDLAPALGYTF.

The gene calls are TRBV6-7 and TRBJ2-7, with D tentatively TRBD2 (5 bases). TRBV6-7 belongs to the ORF category, with a function that is uncertain. The CDR3 length is 15 residues. Between the trimmed V and J ends, which lost 0 bases and 2 bases, there was a span of 11 bases. This chain's CDR3 is CASSYSSGRAYEQYF. In DNA form, the CDR3 reads TGTGCCAGCAGTTACTCGTCGGGGAGAGCCTACGAGCAGTACTTC.

This rearrangement joins TRBV2 to TRBJ2-1, with 10 bases identical to TRBD2. The CDR3 has 13 residues. Germline trimming cut 11 bases from V and 5 bases from J; bases unmatched to any gene: 6. Germline V gene lookup returns CDR1 SNHLY and CDR2 FYNNEI. The CDR3 protein is CALQSGGDNEQFF. CDR3 in DNA: TGTGCCTTGCAGAGCGGGGGGGACAATGAGCAGTTCTTC.

The V call is TRBV19, the J call TRBJ1-5, with 7 bases aligning to TRBD1. The CDR3 contains 13 residues. Germline V lookup: CDR1 LNHDA, CDR2 SQIVND (reference sequence). V was pared by 6 bases and J by 6 bases, with 5 bases of the junction left unmatched. The CDR3 is CASRVDRAQPQHF. The CDR3 nucleotides are TGTGCCAGTAGGGTCGACAGGGCTCAGCCCCAGCATTTT.

The chain recombines TRBV27 with TRBJ2-1; 11 bases match TRBD2. With 0 bases clipped from V and 9 bases from J, the junction kept 13 bases outside the gene matches. This CDR3 region has 18 residues. Germline V gene lookup returns CDR1 MNHEY and CDR2 SMNVEV (reference sequence). CDR3 nucleotides: TGTGCCAGCAGTTTATCGAGGTTACTAGCGGGAGTATTGACTGAGCAGTTCTTC. The encoded protein is CASSLSRLLAGVLTEQFF.